A selection of T cell receptor beta chains follows, all from one sample in a study of blood T cell repertoires in COVID-19. Libraries were prepared by immunoSEQ multiplex PCR; TCRdb keeps only in-frame clonotypes and omits some of them. The table lists a few hundred thousand clones, approximately 80% of them singletons, with approximately 1.3% in the top ten. The material sequenced was peripheral blood. The receptors derive from a woman aged 40 to 55 who had recovered from COVID-19. CDR3s include the opening cysteine and the closing phenylalanine or tryptophan. The order of the fields is clone size, V gene, J gene, D gene, CDR3 DNA, CDR3 protein. The D gene is left open where the match is weak. Clone size is stated in some rows and not others, as once, few, many or a class when expanded.

few	TRBV18	TRBJ2-5	TRBD2	TGTGCCAGCTCACCTACCGGTAGCGGGGGGGCGCAAGAGACCCAGTACTTC	CASSPTGSGGAQETQYF
-	TRBV7-8	TRBJ2-3	TRBD2	TGTGCCAGCAGCTTAGAGAGCCGGACTAGCGGGGTGGTGGGTACGCAGTATTTT	CASSLESRTSGVVGTQYF
-	TRBV7-2	TRBJ2-3	-	TGTGCCAGCACCAGGGATGCAGATACGCAGTATTTT	CASTRDADTQYF
-	TRBV7-2	TRBJ1-1	-	TGTGCCAGCAGCTTAGATGGAGGGAACACTGAAGCTTTCTTT	CASSLDGGNTEAFF
-	TRBV9	TRBJ1-6	TRBD1	TGTGCCAGCAGCGTAGCCGGGACAGGGGTTCCTTCACCCCTCCACTTT	CASSVAGTGVPSPLHF
-	TRBV27	TRBJ2-1	-	TGTGCCAGCAGTAATATCGAATGGGACTTTCGCTCCTACAATGAGCAGTTCTTC	CASSNIEWDFRSYNEQFF
-	TRBV15	TRBJ1-4	TRBD1	TGTGCCACCAGCAGGGGACAGAGGGTTGATGAAAAACTGTTTTTT	CATSRGQRVDEKLFF
-	TRBV6-5	TRBJ1-5	-	TGTGCCAGCAGTTACAGCAGGGCAAATCAGCCCCAGCATTTT	CASSYSRANQPQHF
-	TRBV2	TRBJ1-2	-	TGTGCCAGCAAAAAGGAGTACTATGGCTACACCTTC	CASKKEYYGYTF
-	TRBV2	TRBJ1-6	TRBD1	TGTGCCAGCAGTAACCTACAGGGGGCCCCACGCTCCTATAATTCACCCCTCCACTTT	CASSNLQGAPRSYNSPLHF
-	TRBV6-5	TRBJ1-2	-	TGTGCCACTGGGAGGGAAGGTGGCTACACCTTC	CATGREGGYTF
many	TRBV29-1	TRBJ2-7	-	TGCAGCGTATCAAAGGGGGTCGGGTACGAGCAGTACTTC	CSVSKGVGYEQYF
few	TRBV5-1	TRBJ2-7	TRBD1	TGCGCCAGCAGCCCACTCTGGGGACAGCTCTCCTACGAGCAGTACTTC	CASSPLWGQLSYEQYF
-	TRBV30	TRBJ1-2	-	TGTGCCTGGACTCTCAGGACTGCTAACTATGGCTACACCTTC	CAWTLRTANYGYTF
-	TRBV12-3/TRBV12-4	TRBJ1-2	TRBD1	TGTGCCAGCAGTTTCGACAGGGTCGGAGGCTACACCTTC	CASSFDRVGGYTF
-	TRBV3-1/TRBV3-2	TRBJ2-7	-	TGTGCCAGCAGCCAGGCCGGGACTTCAAGCTCCTACGAGCAGTACTTC	CASSQAGTSSSYEQYF
few	TRBV7-2	TRBJ1-5	TRBD1	TGTGCCAGCAGGGGACAGAGCAATCAGCCCCAGCATTTT	CASRGQSNQPQHF
once	TRBV15	TRBJ2-3	-	TGTGCCACCAGCAGAGGGCAGGTTGAAGATACGCAGTATTTT	CATSRGQVEDTQYF
-	TRBV5-1	TRBJ2-7	-	TGCGCCAGCAGCGAGGACTACTACGAGCAGTACTTC	CASSEDYYEQYF
-	TRBV29-1	TRBJ2-5	TRBD1	TGCAGCAAAACCGGGACAGGGGAACAAGAGACCCAGTACTTC	CSKTGTGEQETQYF
-	TRBV19	TRBJ2-2	-	TGTGCCAGTACCCTCACCGGGGAGCTGTTTTTT	CASTLTGELFF
-	TRBV9	TRBJ2-1	TRBD2	TGTGCCAGCAGCGTTAGCGGGGGAGGGTCCAATGAGCAGTTCTTC	CASSVSGGGSNEQFF
-	TRBV6-5	TRBJ1-4	TRBD1	TGTGCCAGCAGTTGGACAGGGGGAGGTGAAAAACTGTTTTTT	CASSWTGGGEKLFF
once	TRBV7-9	TRBJ1-1	-	TGTGCCAGCAGCTTAGTGCGGGAGAACACTGAAGCTTTCTTT	CASSLVRENTEAFF
-	TRBV9	TRBJ1-1	-	TGTGCCAGCAGCGTTGTTTATGACAGTGAAGCTTTCTTT	CASSVVYDSEAFF
-	TRBV18	TRBJ1-5	-	TGTGCCAGCTCACCCGGGACAAATAGCAATCAGCCCCAGCATTTT	CASSPGTNSNQPQHF
-	TRBV5-6	TRBJ2-5	-	TGTGCCAGCAGCTCCTGGGACAATCGAGAGACCCAGTACTTC	CASSSWDNRETQYF
-	TRBV30	TRBJ2-7	-	TGTGCCTGGAGTGTAATTTCAGGTGGCTTCGAGCAGTACTTC	CAWSVISGGFEQYF
-	TRBV2	TRBJ1-1	TRBD1	TGTGCCAGCAAAAGTGGATTCGCGGGGGACAGGAGGCCTGAAGCTTTCTTT	CASKSGFAGDRRPEAFF